Presented here are 18 T cell receptor beta chains from one specimen sequenced in a study of T cell responses to AZD1222 COVID-19 vaccine (TCRdb year 2021). The library came from the immunoSEQ multiplex PCR assay. TCRdb stores this immuneACCESS table with in-frame sequences only. Part of the clones is absent; in the studies checked, under half of the shortfall reflects unresolved V genes, and no reason is known for the rest. The sample table shows some 120,000 clones, and roughly 89% are seen once. Jointly, the top ten make up roughly 5.4% of the sample. The label giving this sample's time point can be read as: baseline before first vaccination. Sequenced material: peripheral blood, taken on day 0 of AZD1222 vaccination. These TCRs come from an adult in good health.

The chain recombines TRBV28 with TRBJ2-1; D may be TRBD1 (5 bases). In germline, CDR1 is MDHEN, CDR2 SYDVKM. The CDR3 length is 14 residues. V was pared by 7 bases and J by 0 bases, with 10 bases between. The CDR3: CASTDSNSYNEQFF. The CDR3 coding sequence is TGTGCCAGCACAGACAGTAACTCCTACAATGAGCAGTTCTTC.

The chain links TRBV23-1 to TRBJ2-3, with 7 bases identical to TRBD1. TRBV23-1 is placed among ORFs of uncertain function. V lost 6 bases, J lost 0 bases, and 12 bases stayed unmatched. The CDR3 spans 17 residues. The CDR3 nucleotides read TGCGCCAGCAGCCCCCTCCGGACAGGTGAGAGCACAGATACGCAGTATTTT. Its protein is CASSPLRTGESTDTQYF.

The rearrangement links TRBV4-2 to TRBJ1-1, with D hard to call. Germline V lookup: CDR1 LGHNA, CDR2 YNFKEQ. Trimming took 1 base from V and 6 from J, leaving 9 bases between them. The CDR3 length is 13 residues. The CDR3 is CASSQAKGAEAFF. DNA of the CDR3: TGTGCCAGCAGCCAAGCTAAGGGAGCTGAAGCTTTCTTT.

The CDR3 region has the DNA TGTGCCAGCAGTTCACCGGGGAGAATAGTATTTGAGCAGTACTTC. Protein sequence: CASSSPGRIVFEQYF. The chain employs TRBV28 and TRBJ2-7; tentative D call: TRBD2 (5 bases). This CDR3 has 15 amino acids. The germline V gene encodes CDR1 MDHEN and CDR2 SYDVKM. Trimming pared 4 bases from V and 7 bases from J, leaving 20 bases between.

The chain links TRBV10-2 to TRBJ2-2, with 8 bases fitting TRBD1. V gave up 2 bases and J gave up 6 bases; unmatched junction bases: 11. The CDR3 contains 17 residues. CDR1 and CDR2 (germline): WSHSY, SAAADI. CDR3 DNA: TGCGCCAGCAGTGAGGACAGGGGAAATTTCGTCGCCGGGGAGCTGTTTTTT. Translating gives CASSEDRGNFVAGELFF.

The chain employs TRBV3-1 (or the pseudogene TRBV3-2) and TRBJ2-5; no firm D call. CDR1 is LGHDT, CDR2 YNNKEL, per germline (reference sequence). Trimming left V 4 bases short and J 5 bases short, with 17 bases between. The CDR3 consists of 15 residues. The CDR3 here is CASSLYEDLRETQYF. CDR3 coding DNA: TGTGCCAGCAGCCTTTACGAAGACCTGAGGGAGACCCAGTACTTC.

This chain connects TRBV24-1 to TRBJ1-5; D uncertain. V lost 5 bases and J 9 bases, leaving 10 bases between the germline ends. CDR1 KGHDR and CDR2 SFDVKD come from the germline V gene. The CDR3 has 12 amino acids. The CDR3 DNA follows: TGTGCCACCAGTGGCCAATATGGGCCCCAGCATTTT. Translating it yields CATSGQYGPQHF.

The chain links TRBV6-4 to TRBJ1-2; 12 nucleotides line up with TRBD1. V dropped 7 bases and J dropped 7; count of bases not matched to a gene: 7. CDR1 MRHNA and CDR2 SNTAGT come from the germline V gene. CDR3 length: 14 residues. The chain's CDR3 is CASNPGQGAFGYTF. CDR3 coding DNA: TGTGCCAGCAACCCGGGACAGGGGGCGTTTGGCTACACCTTC.

On this clone: At the DNA level, this CDR3 is encoded by other sequences in the same sample as well. This chain links TRBV30 with TRBJ1-6; TRBD1 is a possible D gene (6 bases). Trimming removed 5 bases from V and 7 bases from J, with 12 bases in between. Germline lookup yields CDR1 GTSNPN and CDR2 SVGIG (reference sequence). This CDR3 has 13 amino acids. Here the CDR3 reads CAWATGLNSPLHF. CDR3 DNA sequence: TGTGCCTGGGCGACAGGCTTAAATTCACCCCTCCACTTT. The full variable domain, in which reference TRBV30 and TRBJ1-6 provide the parts outside the CDR3, is SQTIHQWPATLVQPVGSPLSLECTVEGTSNPNLYWYRQAAGRGLQLLFYSVGIGQISSEVPQNLSASRPQDRQFILSSKKLLLSDSGFYLCAWATGLNSPLHFGNGTRLTVT.

This clone was recorded a few times. This chain links TRBV7-8 with TRBJ2-1, with D tentatively TRBD1 or TRBD2 (5 bases each). Trimming removed 5 bases from V and 2 bases from J, with 13 bases in between. The CDR3 length is 15 residues. Looked up from germline, CDR1 is SGHVS and CDR2 is FQNEAQ. The CDR3 sequence is CASSPASGPYNEQFF. Written as DNA, the CDR3 is TGTGCCAGCAGCCCGGCATCGGGGCCCTACAATGAGCAGTTCTTC.

Points on this clone: The junction does not match germline at one end; this may be a read error. The V gene is TRBV7-6, the J gene TRBJ2-7; D is perhaps TRBD1 (7 bases). The CDR3 consists of 12 residues. Germline-derived CDR1 and CDR2 are SGHVS and FNYEAQ. As DNA, the CDR3 is TGTGCCAGCAGCTTCCCCGGCGGGACAGCTTCCTTC. It codes for CASSFPGGTASF.

This clone was seen once. J is TRBJ2-6 and V is TRBV6-6, with 8 bases aligning to TRBD1. CDR1 and CDR2 from the germline V gene are MNHNY and SVGAGI (reference sequence). CDR3 size: 15 residues. V lost 6 bases, J lost 0 bases, and 1 base stayed unmatched. CDR3 residues: CASRDRASGANVLTF. In DNA, the CDR3 is TGTGCCAGCAGGGACAGGGCCTCTGGGGCCAACGTCCTGACTTTC.

This clone was counted between two and nine times. The chain combines TRBV27 with TRBJ2-7; no clear D. V dropped 3 bases and J dropped 4 bases, with 7 bases sitting between them. Germline V CDR1 and CDR2: MNHEY, SMNVEV (reference sequence). The CDR3 is 12 residues long. The CDR3 bases are TGTGCCAGCAGTTTTGTTGGTTACGAGCAGTACTTC. Its protein product is CASSFVGYEQYF.

This clone was seen once. V and J are TRBV27 and TRBJ1-5; maybe TRBD1 (5 bases). The CDR3 is 14 residues long. Deletions cut 1 base from V and 6 bases from J, with 10 bases between. Germline V lookup: CDR1 MNHEY, CDR2 SMNVEV (reference sequence). CDR3 sequence (DNA): TGTGCCAGCAGTTTATTTAGGGGTGGTCAGCCCCAGCATTTT. Its translation is CASSLFRGGQPQHF.

The V gene is TRBV7-9, the J gene TRBJ1-3; 10 positions agree with TRBD1. V shed 5 bases and J 2 bases; nucleotides not matched to a gene: 6. Germline CDR1 SEHNR, CDR2 FQNEAQ (reference sequence). The CDR3 totals 16 residues. The CDR3 DNA is TGTGCCAGCAGCGCGACAGGGGGCGCGGCTGGAAACACCATATATTTT. Translation gives CASSATGGAAGNTIYF.

The chain combines TRBV3-1 (or the pseudogene TRBV3-2) with TRBJ2-3; D unresolved. Between the trimmed V and J ends, which lost 5 bases and 3 bases, there was a span of 12 bases. The CDR3 length is 14 residues. CDR1 is LGHDT and CDR2 is YNNKEL in the germline V gene (reference sequence). The CDR3 is CASSATFTTDTQYF. CDR3 bases: TGTGCCAGCAGCGCAACCTTCACAACAGATACGCAGTATTTT.

CDR3 sequence (DNA): TGTGCCTGGAGTGCATTGAATCAGCCCCAGCATTTT. Its protein is CAWSALNQPQHF. The V and J genes are TRBV30 and TRBJ1-5; no firm D call. Trimming pared 1 base from V and 4 bases from J, leaving 5 bases between. The CDR3 is 12 residues long. Germline assignment: CDR1 GTSNPN and CDR2 SVGIG (reference sequence). The full variable domain, its missing parts supplied by reference TRBV30 and TRBJ1-5, is SQTIHQWPATLVQPVGSPLSLECTVEGTSNPNLYWYRQAAGRGLQLLFYSVGIGQISSEVPQNLSASRPQDRQFILSSKKLLLSDSGFYLCAWSALNQPQHFGDGTRLSIL.

V usage is TRBV7-6 and J usage is TRBJ1-2; D ambiguous. With 1 base removed from V and 6 bases from J, the gap between germline ends came to 12 bases. The CDR3 spans 14 residues. Germline V lookup: CDR1 SGHVS, CDR2 FNYEAQ. The CDR3 here is CASSLGPASDGYTF. CDR3 DNA sequence: TGTGCCAGCAGCTTAGGTCCGGCGAGCGATGGCTACACCTTC.